Following are 25 T cell receptor beta chains from one sample sequenced in a study of shared clonotypes between healthy human individuals. Data came from immunoSEQ multiplex PCR; TCRdb stores just in-frame clones and leaves some out. The sample has around 500,000 clones; roughly 80% are singletons. Sequenced sample: PBMCs. The receptor set was obtained from a woman in her 40s in good health. Some clones in this sample may be carry-over from other donors' samples.

Regarding this clone: A far larger clone is one base from this, pointing to a likely read error. The chain couples TRBV5-1 to TRBJ1-4; D not resolved. CDR1 SGHRS and CDR2 YFSETQ come from the germline V gene. The CDR3 runs 14 residues. Between the trimmed V and J ends, which lost 4 bases and 1 base, there was a span of 8 bases. CDR3 DNA: TGCGCCAGCAGCCCGACAATAACTAATGAAAAACTGTTTTTT. Translation gives CASSPTITNEKLFF.

This clone was recorded once. The chain recombines TRBV18 with TRBJ2-1; 13 bases are a match to TRBD2. J lost 1 base, V lost 3 bases, and 3 bases had no gene match. The CDR3 covers 17 residues. Germline V gene data show CDR1 as KGHSH and CDR2 as LQKENI. The CDR3 region is CASSPGLAGASYNEQFF. DNA for the CDR3: TGTGCCAGCTCACCCGGACTAGCGGGAGCGTCCTACAATGAGCAGTTCTTC.

The chain carries TRBV21-1 and TRBJ1-4. TRBV21-1 is a pseudogene segment. The CDR3 consists of 15 residues. The CDR3: CASSIGGAGLEKLFF. CDR3 coding DNA: TGTGCCAGCAGCATCGGCGGGGCAGGGTTGGAAAAACTGTTTTTT.

The rearrangement joins TRBV5-1 to TRBJ2-1, with 8 bases lining up with TRBD2. V lost 0 bases and J lost 4; bases outside the gene matches: 3. CDR1 SGHRS and CDR2 YFSETQ come from the germline V gene. This CDR3 is 15 amino acids long. DNA of the CDR3: TGCGCCAGCAGCTTGGTTTCGGGAGGGTACAATGAGCAGTTCTTC. Its protein is CASSLVSGGYNEQFF.

The chain employs TRBV5-4 and TRBJ2-2; 7 bases line up with TRBD1. V was clipped by 0 bases and J by 6 bases; unmatched bases: 2. This CDR3 region has 14 residues. Germline values: CDR1 SGHNT, CDR2 YYREEE (reference sequence). The CDR3 nucleotides are TGTGCCAGCAGCTTGGGAGGGGGCCCCGGGGAGCTGTTTTTT. Its protein is CASSLGGGPGELFF.

The chain recombines TRBV6-5 with TRBJ1-2; D is possibly TRBD1 (5 bases). Germline loops: CDR1 MNHEY, CDR2 SVGAGI. The CDR3 has 15 residues. The V and J ends lost 0 bases and 5 bases respectively, with 13 bases between them. The CDR3 nucleotides are TGTGCCAGCAGTTACTCGCCCAGGGCAGGGTATGGCTACACCTTC. Translation gives CASSYSPRAGYGYTF.

J is TRBJ1-6 and V is TRBV6-5; no clear D. The length of the CDR3 is 15 residues. V lost 2 bases to trimming and J lost 7 bases, with 12 bases between them. The germline CDR1 and CDR2 sequences are MNHEY and SVGAGI. In nucleotides, the CDR3 is TGTGCCAGCAGTTACGCCGGGCATGCAAATTCACCCCTCCACTTT. Protein product: CASSYAGHANSPLHF.

Points on this clone: A read error likely explains this, since a far larger clone differs by one base. Lacking the conserved final phenylalanine or tryptophan, this CDR3 likely reflects a read error. This chain links TRBV29-1 with TRBJ2-2; 7 bases are shared with TRBD2. Germline V lookup: CDR1 SQVTM, CDR2 ANQGSEA. The CDR3 totals 15 residues. J gave up 4 bases and V 2 bases, and 7 bases lay outside the gene matches. CDR3 nucleotide sequence: TGCAGCGTTGAATTCGGGAGGTCCGGCACCGGGGAGCTGTTTCTT. Protein sequence: CSVEFGRSGTGELFL.

A remark on this clone: Other DNA sequences of this sample code for an identical CDR3. This chain uses TRBV7-2 with TRBJ1-2; a weak D match, TRBD1 (5 bases). Germline CDR1 and CDR2: SGHTA and FQGNSA. V lost 5 bases, J lost 2 bases, and 9 bases lay in between. This CDR3 is built from 13 residues. The CDR3 is CASSPDKNYGYTF. Here the CDR3 DNA reads TGTGCCAGCAGCCCGGACAAGAACTATGGCTACACCTTC.

A remark on this clone: A much larger clone lies a single base off, so this may be a read error. The V call is TRBV7-2, the J call TRBJ2-2; no reliable D call. The CDR3 length is 16 residues. V dropped 5 bases and J dropped 2 bases, with 15 bases sitting between them. The germline gives CDR1 SGHTA, CDR2 FQGNSA. CDR3 in amino acids: CASSPRWVVNTGELFF. DNA for the CDR3: TGTGCCAGCAGCCCGCGGTGGGTCGTCAACACCGGGGAGCTGTTTTTT. Looking up the rest from reference TRBV7-2 and TRBJ2-2 gives the full variable domain: GAGVSQSPSNKVTEKGKDVELRCDPISGHTALYWYRQSLGQGLEFLIYFQGNSAPDKSGLPSDRFSAERTGGSVSTLTIQRTQQEDSAVYLCASSPRWVVNTGELFFGEGSRLTVL.

The V gene is TRBV7-2, the J gene TRBJ2-5, with 8 bases identical to TRBD2. V shed 2 bases, J shed 6 bases, and the junction held 8 bases outside the gene matches. The CDR3 has 15 amino acids. Germline values: CDR1 SGHTA, CDR2 FQGNSA. CDR3 loop: CASSLSGRGSKTQYF. DNA of the CDR3: TGTGCCAGCAGCTTAAGCGGGAGAGGTTCCAAGACCCAGTACTTC.

The rearrangement links TRBV7-2 to TRBJ2-7; possibly TRBD2 for D (6 bases). The CDR3 totals 13 residues. Trimming shortened V by 5 bases and J by 3 bases, and 11 bases separated the two germline ends. Germline assignment: CDR1 SGHTA and CDR2 FQGNSA. The DNA of the CDR3 is TGTGCCAGCAGCCTTGTGGGGGGCTACGAGCAGTACTTC. This translates into CASSLVGGYEQYF.

Notes on this clone: Mismatch with germline at one junction end may stem from a read error. DNA for the CDR3: TGTGCTAGCAGCGCGGGACTAGCGGGGGGCACAGATACGCAGTATTTT. Encoded protein: CASSAGLAGGTDTQYF. This chain links TRBV7-7 with TRBJ2-3; TRBD2 agrees at 14 bases. From germline, CDR1 is SSHAT and CDR2 FNYEAQ (reference sequence). This CDR3 has 16 amino acids. Full variable domain (missing parts from reference TRBV7-7 and TRBJ2-3): GAGVSQSPRYKVTKRGQDVTLRCDPISSHATLYWYQQALGQGPEFLTYFNYEAQPDKSGLPSDRFSAERPEGSISTLTIQRTEQRDSAMYRCASSAGLAGGTDTQYFGPGTRLTVL.

The chain recombines TRBV5-1 with TRBJ1-1; possibly TRBD1 for D (5 bases). The V end was cut by 4 bases, the J end by 1 base, with 14 bases between. Germline CDR1 is SGHRS and CDR2 is YFSETQ. This CDR3 is 15 amino acids long. Here the CDR3 DNA reads TGCGCCAGCAGCCTGGATGGGACCGAGAACACTGAAGCTTTCTTT. Protein: CASSLDGTENTEAFF.

This clone was picked up many times. The rearrangement uses TRBV6-1 and TRBJ1-2; unclear D gene. Trimming left V 7 bases short and J 1 base short, with 10 bases between. The CDR3 runs to 13 residues. Germline values: CDR1 MNHNS, CDR2 SASEGT. CDR3 amino acids: CASTRTYNYGYTF. The CDR3 bases are TGTGCCAGCACCCGGACGTATAACTATGGCTACACCTTC.

This clone was counted once. A far larger clone is one nucleotide away, so this likely arose from a read error. V gene TRBV5-1 combines with J gene TRBJ1-1, with D possibly TRBD1 on 6 matching bases. Trimming pared 4 bases from V and 6 bases from J, leaving 19 bases between. The CDR3 runs 15 residues. CDR1 is SGHRS and CDR2 is YFSETQ in the germline V gene. The CDR3 spells CASSPDRWGFAEAFF. The CDR3 DNA sequence: TGCGCCAGCAGCCCAGACAGGTGGGGATTCGCTGAAGCTTTCTTT. Complete variable domain (other parts from reference TRBV5-1 and TRBJ1-1): KAGVTQTPRYLIKTRGQQVTLSCSPISGHRSVSWYQQTPGQGLQFLFEYFSETQRNKGNFPGRFSGRQFSNSRSEMNVSTLELGDSALYLCASSPDRWGFAEAFFGQGTRLTVV.

The CDR3, as DNA: TGTGCTAGTGGCAGCGGAGGGGGCTACAATGAGCAGTTCTTC. Translating it yields CASGSGGGYNEQFF. The rearrangement uses TRBV12-5 and TRBJ2-1; D is tentatively TRBD1 or TRBD2 (6 bases each). The CDR3 contains 14 residues. Trimming left V 6 bases short and J 3 bases short, with 12 bases between. Per the germline V gene, CDR1 is LGHNT and CDR2 is FRNRAP.

This rearrangement joins TRBV4-3 to TRBJ2-1; 7 nucleotides match TRBD2. This CDR3 region has 17 residues. V lost 0 bases to trimming and J lost 3 bases; unmatched junction nucleotides: 8. From germline, CDR1 is LGHNA and CDR2 YSLEER. The CDR3 DNA follows: TGCGCCAGCAGCCAAGATCTGGCGGCGGGAGACTACAATGAGCAGTTCTTC. It yields the protein CASSQDLAAGDYNEQFF.

The chain couples TRBV30 to TRBJ2-1; TRBD2 aligns across 7 bases. Germline CDR1 is GTSNPN and CDR2 is SVGIG (reference sequence). V trimming: 7 bases; J trimming: 7 bases; junction bases outside the gene matches: 16. The CDR3 runs to 15 residues. The CDR3 region is CALKDPGLGGNEQFF. The CDR3 nucleotides are TGTGCCTTGAAAGACCCTGGACTAGGTGGAAATGAGCAGTTCTTC.

The chain carries TRBV4-1 and TRBJ1-4, with D maybe TRBD1 (6 bases). V was trimmed by 1 base and J by 4 bases, leaving 10 bases between them. Germline assignment: CDR1 MGHRA and CDR2 YSYEKL. The CDR3 is 15 residues long. Here the CDR3 reads CASSQAQGINEKLFF. The CDR3 coding sequence is TGCGCCAGCAGCCAAGCCCAGGGGATTAATGAAAAACTGTTTTTT.

This chain links TRBV7-2 with TRBJ2-7; possibly TRBD1 or TRBD2 for D (5 bases each). Trimming removed 5 bases at V and 0 bases at J, with 14 bases between. The CDR3 is 15 residues long. CDR1 is SGHTA and CDR2 is FQGNSA in the germline V gene. CDR3 sequence reads: CASSGTGTASYEQYF. The CDR3 bases are TGTGCCAGCAGCGGTACCGGGACGGCCTCCTACGAGCAGTACTTC.

This clone showed up just once. The chain has TRBV28 and TRBJ1-1; D perhaps matches TRBD1 (6 bases). In germline, CDR1 is MDHEN, CDR2 SYDVKM. The CDR3 spans 12 residues. V dropped 5 bases and J dropped 8 bases, with 12 bases sitting between them. CDR3 in amino acids: CASSGGGTEAFF. The CDR3, as DNA: TGTGCCAGCAGTGGGGGGGGCACGGAAGCTTTCTTT.

The V call is TRBV7-3, the J call TRBJ2-1; D possibly corresponds to TRBD2 (7 bases). The germline V gene has CDR1 SGHTA and CDR2 FQGTGA. The CDR3 loop spans 14 amino acids. Trimming stripped 4 bases from V and 9 bases from J, with 16 bases between. In DNA, the CDR3 is TGTGCCAGCAGCTACAGGGAGGGAGTGGGTGAGCAGTTCTTC. Protein sequence: CASSYREGVGEQFF.

V and J are TRBV6-1 and TRBJ1-3; D is undetermined. Germline V gene lookup returns CDR1 MNHNS and CDR2 SASEGT. CDR3 size: 15 residues. The V and J ends lost 2 bases and 0 bases respectively, with 8 bases between them. CDR3: CASSEFPTSGNTIYF. In nucleotides, the CDR3 is TGTGCCAGCAGTGAATTCCCGACCTCTGGAAACACCATATATTTT.

This clone has just one count. This sequence joins TRBV5-1 and TRBJ2-1; D gene unclear. V shed 3 bases and J shed 9 bases, with 19 bases lying between them. The CDR3 contains 15 residues. The V gene's germline CDR1 is SGHRS and CDR2 YFSETQ. Written as DNA, the CDR3 is TGCGCCAGCAGCTCAAGGCCCCATAATGTGGGTGAGCAGTTCTTC. Translation: CASSSRPHNVGEQFF.